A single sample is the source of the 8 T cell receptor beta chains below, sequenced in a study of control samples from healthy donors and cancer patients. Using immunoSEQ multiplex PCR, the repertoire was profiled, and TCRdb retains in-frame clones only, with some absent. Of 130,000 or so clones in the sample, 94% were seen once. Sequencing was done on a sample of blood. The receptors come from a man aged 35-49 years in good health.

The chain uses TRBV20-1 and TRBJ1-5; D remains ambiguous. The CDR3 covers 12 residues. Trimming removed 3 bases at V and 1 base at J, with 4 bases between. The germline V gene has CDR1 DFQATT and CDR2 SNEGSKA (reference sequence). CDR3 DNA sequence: TGCAGTGCTAGTCAGAGCAATCAGCCCCAGCATTTT. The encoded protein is CSASQSNQPQHF.

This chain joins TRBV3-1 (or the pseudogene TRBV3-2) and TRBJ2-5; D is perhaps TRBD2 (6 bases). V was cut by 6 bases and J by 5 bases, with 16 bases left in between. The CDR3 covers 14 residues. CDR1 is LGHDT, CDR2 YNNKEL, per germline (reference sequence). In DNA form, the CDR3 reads TGTGCCAGCAGTCCCCTAACGGGAGCCGAGACCCAGTACTTC. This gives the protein CASSPLTGAETQYF.

CDR3 region: CATSDSRGSGVNSYEQYF. Written as DNA, the CDR3 is TGTGCCACCAGTGATTCGCGAGGGAGCGGGGTTAACTCCTACGAGCAGTACTTC. The gene calls are TRBV24-1 and TRBJ2-7, with 7 positions matching TRBD2. V dropped 2 bases and J dropped 0; count of bases not matched to a gene: 12. This CDR3 region has 18 residues. Per germline, CDR1 KGHDR and CDR2 SFDVKD.

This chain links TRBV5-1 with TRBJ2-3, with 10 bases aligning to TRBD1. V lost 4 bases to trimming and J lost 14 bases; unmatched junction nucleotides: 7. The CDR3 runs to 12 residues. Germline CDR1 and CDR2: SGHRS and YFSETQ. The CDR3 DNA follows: TGCGCCAGCAGCCCCGACAGGGGGCGGAGGTATTTT. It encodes CASSPDRGRRYF.

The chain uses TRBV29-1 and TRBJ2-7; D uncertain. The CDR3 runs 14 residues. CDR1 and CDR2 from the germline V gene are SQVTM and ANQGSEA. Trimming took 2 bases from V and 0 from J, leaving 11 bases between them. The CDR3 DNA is TGCAGCGTTGAATTGGCAGGCATCTCCTACGAGCAGTACTTC. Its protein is CSVELAGISYEQYF.

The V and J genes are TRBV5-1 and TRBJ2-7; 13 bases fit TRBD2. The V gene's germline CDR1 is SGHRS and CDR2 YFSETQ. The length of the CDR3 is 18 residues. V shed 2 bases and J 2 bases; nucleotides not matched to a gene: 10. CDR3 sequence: CASSLTQTGTSGAYEQYF. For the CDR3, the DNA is TGCGCCAGCAGCTTAACACAGACCGGGACTAGCGGGGCCTACGAGCAGTACTTC.

For the CDR3, the DNA is TGTGCCAGCAGCTTAGGCGGGGGACTAGCGGGAGATGAGCAGTTCTTC. Its protein is CASSLGGGLAGDEQFF. The chain links TRBV11-2 to TRBJ2-1; TRBD2 matches 14 bases. V lost 1 base to trimming and J lost 8 bases; unmatched junction nucleotides: 4. Germline V gene data show CDR1 as SGHAT and CDR2 as FQNNGV. The CDR3 sequence is 16 residues long.

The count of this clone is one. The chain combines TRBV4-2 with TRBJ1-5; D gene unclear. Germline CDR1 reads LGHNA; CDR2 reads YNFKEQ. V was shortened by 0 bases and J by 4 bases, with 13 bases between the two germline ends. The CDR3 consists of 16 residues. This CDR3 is CASSQEIGTGNQPQHF. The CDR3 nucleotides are TGTGCCAGCAGCCAAGAGATAGGAACCGGGAATCAGCCCCAGCATTTT.